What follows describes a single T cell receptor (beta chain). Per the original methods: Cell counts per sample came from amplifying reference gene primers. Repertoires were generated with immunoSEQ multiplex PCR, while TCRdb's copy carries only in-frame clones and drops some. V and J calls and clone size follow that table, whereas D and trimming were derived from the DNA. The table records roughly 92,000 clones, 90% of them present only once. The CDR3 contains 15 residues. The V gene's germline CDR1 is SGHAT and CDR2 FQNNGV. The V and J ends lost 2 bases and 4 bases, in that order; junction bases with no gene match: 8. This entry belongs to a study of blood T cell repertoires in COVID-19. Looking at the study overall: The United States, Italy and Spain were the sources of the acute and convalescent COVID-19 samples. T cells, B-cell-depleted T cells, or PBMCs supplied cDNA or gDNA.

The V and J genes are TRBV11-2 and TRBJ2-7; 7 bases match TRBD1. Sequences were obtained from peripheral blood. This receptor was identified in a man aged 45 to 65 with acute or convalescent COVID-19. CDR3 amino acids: CASSLRGQGEYEQYF. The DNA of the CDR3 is TGTGCCAGCAGCTTAAGGGGGCAGGGGGAATACGAGCAGTACTTC.